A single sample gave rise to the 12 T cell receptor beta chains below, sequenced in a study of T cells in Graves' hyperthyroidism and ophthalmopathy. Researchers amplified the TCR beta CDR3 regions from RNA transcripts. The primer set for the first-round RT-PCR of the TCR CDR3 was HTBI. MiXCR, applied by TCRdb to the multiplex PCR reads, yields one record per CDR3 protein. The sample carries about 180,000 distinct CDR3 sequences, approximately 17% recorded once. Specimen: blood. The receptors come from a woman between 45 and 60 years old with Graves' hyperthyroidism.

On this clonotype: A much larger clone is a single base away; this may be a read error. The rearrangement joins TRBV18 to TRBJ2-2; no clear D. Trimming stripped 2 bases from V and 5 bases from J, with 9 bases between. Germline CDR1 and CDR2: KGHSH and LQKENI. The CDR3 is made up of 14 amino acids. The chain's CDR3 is CASSPDIETGELFF. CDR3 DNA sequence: TGTGCCAGCTCACCAGACATCGAGACCGGGGAGCTGTTTTTT.

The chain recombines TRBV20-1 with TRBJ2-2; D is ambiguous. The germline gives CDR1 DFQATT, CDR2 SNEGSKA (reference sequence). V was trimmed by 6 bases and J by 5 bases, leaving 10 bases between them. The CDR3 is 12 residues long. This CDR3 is CSARKGTGELFF. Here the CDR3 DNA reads TGCAGTGCGCGAAAGGGTACCGGGGAGCTGTTTTTT.

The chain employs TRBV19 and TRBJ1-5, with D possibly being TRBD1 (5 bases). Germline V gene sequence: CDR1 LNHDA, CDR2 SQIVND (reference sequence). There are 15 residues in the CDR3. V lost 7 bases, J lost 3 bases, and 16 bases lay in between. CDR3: CASKPDRSNNQPQHF. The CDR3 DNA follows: TGTGCCAGTAAGCCTGACAGATCGAACAATCAGCCCCAGCATTTT.

The CDR3 reads CASSPEDSFYGYTF. CDR3 DNA sequence: TGTGCCAGCAGCCCAGAGGACAGTTTCTATGGCTACACCTTC. The chain links TRBV9 to TRBJ1-2, with D tentatively TRBD1 (6 bases). This CDR3 is built from 14 residues. Trimming pared 4 bases from V and 4 bases from J, leaving 14 bases between. Germline CDR1 reads SGDLS; CDR2 reads YYNGEE. Together with reference TRBV9 and TRBJ1-2, the CDR3 gives the full variable domain: DSGVTQTPKHLITATGQRVTLRCSPRSGDLSVYWYQQSLDQGLQFLIQYYNGEERAKGNILERFSAQQFPDLHSELNLSSLELGDSALYFCASSPEDSFYGYTFGSGTRLTVV.

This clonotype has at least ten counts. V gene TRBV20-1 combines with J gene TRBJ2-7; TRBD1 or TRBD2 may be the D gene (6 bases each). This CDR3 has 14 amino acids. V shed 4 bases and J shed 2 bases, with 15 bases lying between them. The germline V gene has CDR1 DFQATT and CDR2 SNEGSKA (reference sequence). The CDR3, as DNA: TGCAGTGCTAAGGGCAGGGGAGGAACCTACGAGCAGTACTTC. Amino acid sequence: CSAKGRGGTYEQYF.

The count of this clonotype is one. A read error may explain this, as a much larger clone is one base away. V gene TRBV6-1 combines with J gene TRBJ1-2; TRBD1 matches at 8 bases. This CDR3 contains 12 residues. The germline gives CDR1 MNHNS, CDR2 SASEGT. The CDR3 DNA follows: TGTACCAGCAGTCGGACAGGGAGTGGCTACACCTTC. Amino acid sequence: CTSSRTGSGYTF.

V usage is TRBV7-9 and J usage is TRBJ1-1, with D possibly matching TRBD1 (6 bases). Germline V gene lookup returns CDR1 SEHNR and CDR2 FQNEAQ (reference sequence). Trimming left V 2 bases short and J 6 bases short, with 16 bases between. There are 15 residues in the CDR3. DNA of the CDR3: TGTGCCAGCAGCTTAAGTGTAGGGGGTTCGTCTGAAGCTTTCTTT. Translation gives CASSLSVGGSSEAFF.

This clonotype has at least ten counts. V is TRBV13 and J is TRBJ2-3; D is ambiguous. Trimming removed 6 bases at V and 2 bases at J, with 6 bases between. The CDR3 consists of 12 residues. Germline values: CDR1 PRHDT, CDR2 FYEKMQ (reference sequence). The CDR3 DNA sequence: TGTGCCAGCAGTTGGCACACAGATACGCAGTATTTT. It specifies CASSWHTDTQYF.

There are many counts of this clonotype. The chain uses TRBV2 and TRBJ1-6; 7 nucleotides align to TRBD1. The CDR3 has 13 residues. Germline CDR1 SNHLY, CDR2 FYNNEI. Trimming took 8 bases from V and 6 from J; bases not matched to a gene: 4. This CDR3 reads CASGGQPNSPLHF. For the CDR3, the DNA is TGTGCCAGCGGGGGACAGCCTAATTCACCCCTCCACTTT. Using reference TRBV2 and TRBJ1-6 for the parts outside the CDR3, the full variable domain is EPEVTQTPSHQVTQMGQEVILRCVPISNHLYFYWYRQILGQKVEFLVSFYNNEISEKSEIFDDQFSVERPDGSNFTLKIRSTKLEDSAMYFCASGGQPNSPLHFGNGTRLTVT.

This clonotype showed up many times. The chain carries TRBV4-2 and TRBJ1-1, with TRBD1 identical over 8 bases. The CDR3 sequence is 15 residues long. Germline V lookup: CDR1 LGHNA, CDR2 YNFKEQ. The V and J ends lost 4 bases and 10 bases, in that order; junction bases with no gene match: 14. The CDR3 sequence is CASSPRPTGVNTAFF. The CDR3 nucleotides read TGTGCCAGCAGCCCCAGACCGACAGGGGTAAACACAGCTTTCTTT.

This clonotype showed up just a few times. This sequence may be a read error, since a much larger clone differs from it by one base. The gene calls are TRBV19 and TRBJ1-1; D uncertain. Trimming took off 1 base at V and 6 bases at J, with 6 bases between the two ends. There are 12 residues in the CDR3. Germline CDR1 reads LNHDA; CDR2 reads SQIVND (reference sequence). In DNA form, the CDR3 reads TGTGCCAGTAGTATAGGGGGAGCTGAAGCTTTCTTT. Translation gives CASSIGGAEAFF.

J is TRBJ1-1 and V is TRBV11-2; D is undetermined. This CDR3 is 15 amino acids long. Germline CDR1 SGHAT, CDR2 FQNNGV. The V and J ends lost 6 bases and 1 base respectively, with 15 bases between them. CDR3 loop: CASSPLGLKNTEAFF. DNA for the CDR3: TGTGCCAGCAGTCCCCTAGGACTTAAGAACACTGAAGCTTTCTTT.